Shown below are 14 T cell receptor beta chains from a single sample sequenced in a study of T cell responses to AZD1222 COVID-19 vaccine. Measured with immunoSEQ multiplex PCR; TCRdb has only the in-frame clones, and not every one. This sample has roughly 120,000 clones; approximately 85% occur once, and the top ten carry approximately 18%. Sample: peripheral blood, taken on day 0 of MenACWY control vaccination. The receptor set was obtained from an adult in good health.

This chain connects TRBV27 to TRBJ2-2, with 8 bases fitting TRBD2. This CDR3 spans 18 amino acids. Germline CDR1 is MNHEY and CDR2 is SMNVEV (reference sequence). V trimming: 4 bases; J trimming: 0 bases; junction bases outside the gene matches: 10. The CDR3 here is CASSSPRLAGSNTGELFF. DNA for the CDR3: TGTGCCAGCAGTTCTCCTCGATTAGCGGGGTCGAACACCGGGGAGCTGTTTTTT.

This clone was recorded a few times. The chain is built from TRBV10-3 and TRBJ2-7; the D call may be TRBD1 or TRBD2 (5 bases each). The germline gives CDR1 ENHRY, CDR2 SYGVKD. Deletions cut 0 bases from V and 5 bases from J, with 14 bases between. The CDR3 is 15 residues long. CDR3 protein: CAISESTGPFHEQYF. The DNA of the CDR3 is TGTGCCATCAGTGAGTCCACGGGACCCTTTCACGAGCAGTACTTC.

This clone was counted at least ten times. The rearrangement uses TRBV2 and TRBJ1-5; no clear D gene. V lost 3 bases, J lost 7 bases, and 10 bases lay in between. The germline CDR1 and CDR2 sequences are SNHLY and FYNNEI. The CDR3 extends over 13 amino acids. For the CDR3, the DNA is TGTGCCAGCAGTGACGGCGAAGGGCAGCCCCAGCATTTT. It translates to CASSDGEGQPQHF.

The J gene is TRBJ1-6, the V gene TRBV5-8; D gene ambiguous. The V end was cut by 4 bases, the J end by 6 bases, with 11 bases between. The V gene's germline CDR1 is SGHTS and CDR2 YDEGEE. The CDR3 is made up of 14 amino acids. The CDR3 bases are TGTGCCAGCAGCGTAGGGCACAGTAATTCACCCCTCCACTTT. Its protein product is CASSVGHSNSPLHF.

This clone occurred once. This chain uses TRBV6-2 or TRBV6-3 with TRBJ2-5; D is tentatively TRBD1 or TRBD2 (5 bases each). The germline V gene encodes CDR1 MNHEY and CDR2 SVGEGT. V dropped 3 bases and J dropped 8 bases, with 13 bases sitting between them. The CDR3 consists of 13 residues. The CDR3: CASSYNHGGTQYF. Written as DNA, the CDR3 is TGTGCCAGCAGTTATAACCATGGGGGAACCCAGTACTTC.

The chain carries TRBV19 and TRBJ1-5; D is uncertain. V lost 4 bases, J lost 2 bases, and 15 bases lay in between. Germline values: CDR1 LNHDA, CDR2 SQIVND (reference sequence). The CDR3 loop spans 16 amino acids. In nucleotides, the CDR3 is TGTGCCAGTAGTACCCCACGGAATCTTGGCAATCAGCCCCAGCATTTT. Its translation is CASSTPRNLGNQPQHF.

V and J are TRBV28 and TRBJ2-7; D is possibly TRBD2 (5 bases). The CDR3 is 16 amino acids. Between the trimmed V and J ends, which lost 8 bases and 4 bases, there was a span of 24 bases. Germline CDR1 and CDR2: MDHEN and SYDVKM. The CDR3, as DNA: TGTGCCAGCTTAACCGGGGTTTGGACGGGTCCGTACGAGCAGTACTTC. Amino acids: CASLTGVWTGPYEQYF.

The rearrangement joins TRBV29-1 to TRBJ2-2; 13 bases are a match to TRBD2. The ends lost 7 bases at V and 1 base at J; junction bases unmatched: 3. CDR3 length: 15 amino acids. The germline V gene encodes CDR1 SQVTM and CDR2 ANQGSEA. CDR3 DNA sequence: TGCAGCGCCCGGACTAGCGGGAGGAACACCGGGGAGCTGTTTTTT. This translates into CSARTSGRNTGELFF.

This chain uses TRBV11-1 with TRBJ1-2; D not certain. The CDR3 extends over 15 amino acids. Deletions cut 4 bases from V and 3 bases from J, with 15 bases between. Germline V CDR1 and CDR2: SGHAT, FQDESV (reference sequence). CDR3 protein: CASSSELQAHYGYTF. DNA for the CDR3: TGTGCCAGCAGCTCGGAGCTGCAGGCCCACTATGGCTACACCTTC.

The genes are TRBV30 and TRBJ1-4, with D uncertain. Deletions cut 4 bases from V and 7 bases from J, with 10 bases between. Per the germline V gene, CDR1 is GTSNPN and CDR2 is SVGIG (reference sequence). CDR3 length: 12 amino acids. CDR3 sequence reads: CAWKWGFEKLFF. In DNA form, the CDR3 reads TGTGCCTGGAAATGGGGTTTTGAAAAACTGTTTTTT.

The chain links TRBV6-5 to TRBJ2-7; perhaps TRBD2 as D (6 bases). The CDR3 runs 14 residues. Germline assignment: CDR1 MNHEY and CDR2 SVGAGI. V lost 6 bases and J 2 bases, leaving 14 bases between the germline ends. The CDR3 region is CASSSPGRTYEQYF. Here the CDR3 DNA reads TGTGCCAGCAGCTCCCCGGGGAGGACCTACGAGCAGTACTTC.

The V and J genes are TRBV30 and TRBJ2-7, with a possible D match to TRBD1 (5 bases). The CDR3 has 14 amino acids. Germline V gives CDR1 GTSNPN, CDR2 SVGIG (reference sequence). V lost 2 bases and J lost 2, with 13 bases in between. Here the CDR3 reads CAWSPRQSTYEQYF. In nucleotides, the CDR3 is TGTGCCTGGAGTCCCCGACAGTCAACCTACGAGCAGTACTTC.

V and J are TRBV19 and TRBJ2-4, with D perhaps TRBD2 (5 bases). CDR3 length: 15 amino acids. V lost 1 base and J 6 bases, leaving 13 bases between the germline ends. Germline V gene data show CDR1 as LNHDA and CDR2 as SQIVND (reference sequence). The CDR3 reads CASSIGFRGGNIQYF. DNA for the CDR3: TGTGCCAGTAGTATAGGGTTTCGGGGTGGAAACATTCAGTACTTC.

This chain uses TRBV30 with TRBJ1-6, with D unresolved. This CDR3 contains 16 residues. Between the trimmed V and J ends, which lost 0 bases and 3 bases, there was a span of 12 bases. Germline lookup yields CDR1 GTSNPN and CDR2 SVGIG (reference sequence). The CDR3 spells CAWSVPQHDYNSPLHF. Here the CDR3 DNA reads TGTGCCTGGAGTGTACCGCAGCACGACTATAATTCACCCCTCCACTTT.